The 22 T cell receptor beta chains in this list originate from one sample, sequenced in a study of cytomegalovirus exposure and HLA in healthy donors. PCR amplification relied on 60 Vbeta primers (plus 13 Jbeta primers). Generated by immunoSEQ multiplex PCR, the TCRdb table keeps only in-frame clones and is missing some. The top ten clones hold 1.8% of a sample with over 100,000 clones, 75% to 85% of them seen once. Material for sequencing was PBMCs. The receptors were sampled from a female donor in good health and CMV-seropositive.

The gene calls are TRBV2 and TRBJ2-1; maybe TRBD2 (6 bases). Deletions cut 7 bases from V and 5 bases from J, with 21 bases between. This CDR3 comprises 16 residues. Germline assignment: CDR1 SNHLY and CDR2 FYNNEI. The DNA for the CDR3 is TGTGCCAGCACATCCCTTCCGGGGGAATCGGACAATGAGCAGTTCTTC. Its translation: CASTSLPGESDNEQFF.

This clone has a single count. The V and J genes are TRBV12-5 and TRBJ2-7; TRBD1 matches 8 bases. Germline CDR1 LGHNT, CDR2 FRNRAP. Trimming at V came to 4 bases and at J to 3 bases, leaving 5 bases not matched to a gene. This CDR3 comprises 14 residues. CDR3 residues: CASGSGTGSYEQYF. The CDR3 DNA follows: TGTGCTAGTGGTTCCGGGACAGGAAGCTACGAGCAGTACTTC.

The CDR3 spells CASSRTVDQPQHF. CDR3 bases: TGTGCCAGCAGTAGGACAGTAGATCAGCCCCAGCATTTT. V gene TRBV6-5 combines with J gene TRBJ1-5, with D perhaps TRBD1 (6 bases). This CDR3 spans 13 amino acids. The germline CDR1 and CDR2 sequences are MNHEY and SVGAGI. The V gene lost 5 bases and the J gene lost 5 bases, with 10 bases spanning the gap.

This chain uses TRBV4-1 with TRBJ2-2, with 9 positions matching TRBD2. The CDR3 covers 14 residues. Trimming at V came to 8 bases and at J to 8 bases, leaving 9 bases not matched to a gene. The germline CDR1 and CDR2 sequences are MGHRA and YSYEKL. The CDR3 here is CASGILAGIGELFF. The CDR3 DNA sequence: TGCGCCAGCGGGATACTAGCGGGTATAGGGGAGCTGTTTTTT.

This clone was seen a few times. The rearrangement uses TRBV2 and TRBJ2-4; a possible D gene is TRBD1 (6 bases). The CDR3 is 14 amino acids. Per the germline V gene, CDR1 is SNHLY and CDR2 is FYNNEI. The V and J ends lost 6 bases and 1 base respectively, with 10 bases between them. Here the CDR3 reads CASRDDRAKNIQYF. The CDR3 DNA follows: TGTGCCAGCAGAGATGACAGGGCCAAAAACATTCAGTACTTC.

CDR3 amino acids: CASSPTGTEKYGYTF. The CDR3 region has the DNA TGTGCCAGCAGTCCCACCGGGACTGAGAAGTATGGCTACACCTTC. V gene TRBV27 combines with J gene TRBJ1-2, with D possibly matching TRBD1 (5 bases). V dropped 5 bases and J dropped 5 bases, with 18 bases sitting between them. This CDR3 is 15 amino acids long. Germline CDR1 MNHEY, CDR2 SMNVEV (reference sequence).

V is TRBV19 and J is TRBJ2-7; 7 bases line up with TRBD1. This CDR3 comprises 15 residues. Per the germline V gene, CDR1 is LNHDA and CDR2 is SQIVND (reference sequence). Trimming cost V 6 bases and J 2 bases; bases outside gene matches: 10. The CDR3 DNA is TGTGCCAGTAGCGTAACCCACGGACAGGCCTACGAGCAGTACTTC. This translates into CASSVTHGQAYEQYF.

This chain joins TRBV19 and TRBJ1-5, with no clear D. Germline V gene lookup returns CDR1 LNHDA and CDR2 SQIVND (reference sequence). This CDR3 has 15 residues. Between the trimmed V and J ends, which lost 6 bases and 4 bases, there was a span of 16 bases. CDR3 bases: TGTGCCAGTAGCGGGAGACCGACATCAAATCAGCCCCAGCATTTT. Its translation is CASSGRPTSNQPQHF.

This clone was seen a handful of times. The chain employs TRBV11-2 and TRBJ1-5; D possibly corresponds to TRBD1 (6 bases). The CDR3 runs 17 residues. Germline V gene sequence: CDR1 SGHAT, CDR2 FQNNGV. The V and J ends lost 1 base and 2 bases respectively, with 15 bases between them. The CDR3 loop reads CASSLVLDREGNQPQHF. The CDR3 DNA reads TGTGCCAGCAGCTTAGTCCTGGACAGAGAAGGCAATCAGCCCCAGCATTTT.

The chain employs TRBV5-1 and TRBJ2-5, with D perhaps TRBD2 (6 bases). CDR1 SGHRS and CDR2 YFSETQ come from the germline V gene. With 5 bases removed from V and 2 bases from J, the gap between germline ends came to 19 bases. This CDR3 spans 16 amino acids. CDR3 sequence reads: CASSPEGTHRQETQYF. DNA for the CDR3: TGCGCCAGCAGTCCCGAGGGGACTCACCGTCAAGAGACCCAGTACTTC.

This clone was observed a single time. The chain joins TRBV30 to TRBJ2-1; 7 bases map to TRBD2. V trimming: 3 bases; J trimming: 1 base; junction bases outside the gene matches: 6. CDR1 and CDR2 from the germline V gene are GTSNPN and SVGIG (reference sequence). The CDR3 is 15 residues long. The CDR3 here is CAWRGSGGSYNEQFF. DNA of the CDR3: TGTGCCTGGAGGGGATCGGGGGGTTCCTACAATGAGCAGTTCTTC.

The chain uses TRBV7-9 and TRBJ2-1; 8 bases agree with TRBD2. This CDR3 spans 16 amino acids. V shed 5 bases and J 8 bases; nucleotides not matched to a gene: 14. In germline, CDR1 is SEHNR, CDR2 FQNEAQ (reference sequence). The CDR3 sequence is CASSPYSGGPSDEQFF. The CDR3 nucleotides read TGTGCCAGCAGCCCTTATTCGGGAGGGCCCTCGGATGAGCAGTTCTTC.

This clone is a singleton in its sample. The chain recombines TRBV7-9 with TRBJ2-7; 8 bases fit TRBD1. Germline V gene data show CDR1 as SEHNR and CDR2 as FQNEAQ (reference sequence). The CDR3 covers 16 residues. Trimming removed 0 bases from V and 4 bases from J; junction bases left unmatched: 8. CDR3 DNA: TGTGCCAGCAGCTTAGCAGTGGACAGGGCTGTGTACGAGCAGTACTTC. It yields the protein CASSLAVDRAVYEQYF. The full variable domain, with the rest looked up from reference TRBV7-9 and TRBJ2-7, is DTGVSQNPRHKITKRGQNVTFRCDPISEHNRLYWYRQTLGQGPEFLTYFQNEAQLEKSRLLSDRFSAERPKGSFSTLEIQRTEQGDSAMYLCASSLAVDRAVYEQYFGPGTRLTVT.

The V and J genes are TRBV5-1 and TRBJ1-6; D not certain. Deletions cut 0 bases from V and 0 bases from J, with 7 bases between. CDR3 length: 16 amino acids. Per the germline V gene, CDR1 is SGHRS and CDR2 is YFSETQ. The CDR3 DNA reads as TGCGCCAGCAGCTTGGTCGGGAGCTCCTATAATTCACCCCTCCACTTT. As protein: CASSLVGSSYNSPLHF.

The chain couples TRBV6-1 to TRBJ2-1; 7 bases align to TRBD2. Germline V gene data show CDR1 as MNHNS and CDR2 as SASEGT. V shed 4 bases, J shed 4 bases, and the junction held 7 bases outside the gene matches. The length of the CDR3 is 15 residues. CDR3 coding DNA: TGTGCCAGCAGTGTGGTCGGGGGGTCTTACAATGAGCAGTTCTTC. This gives the protein CASSVVGGSYNEQFF.

V gene TRBV5-1 combines with J gene TRBJ2-7, with 8 bases aligning to TRBD2. CDR3 size: 17 residues. V was pared by 1 base and J by 0 bases, with 9 bases of the junction left unmatched. The germline CDR1 and CDR2 sequences are SGHRS and YFSETQ. As DNA, the CDR3 is TGCGCCAGCAGCTTGTATCTTTGGCGGGAGGACTCCTACGAGCAGTACTTC. It yields the protein CASSLYLWREDSYEQYF.

The chain couples TRBV18 to TRBJ1-2; 9 nucleotides match TRBD1. Germline V lookup: CDR1 KGHSH, CDR2 LQKENI. The length of the CDR3 is 16 residues. With V trimmed by 5 bases and J by 4 bases, 11 bases remained unmatched. The CDR3 bases are TGTGCCAGCTCAGCGGGACAGGGCGGTGGGGCCTATGGCTACACCTTC. Protein: CASSAGQGGGAYGYTF.

In this sample, this clone turned up once. The chain is built from TRBV6-5 and TRBJ1-2; D not resolved. The germline V gene has CDR1 MNHEY and CDR2 SVGAGI. V shed 7 bases and J shed 7 bases, with 13 bases lying between them. The CDR3 is 12 residues long. CDR3 protein: CASTTSGSGYTF. The DNA of the CDR3 is TGTGCCAGCACCACGAGCGGGTCTGGCTACACCTTC.

The chain has TRBV27 and TRBJ1-1, with D possibly being TRBD1 (5 bases). This CDR3 spans 14 amino acids. CDR1 and CDR2 (germline): MNHEY, SMNVEV (reference sequence). The V end was cut by 6 bases, the J end by 5 bases, with 16 bases between. CDR3 nucleotides: TGTGCCAGCAGGCGGGACTTGGCGGGTACTGAAGCTTTCTTT. Translated: CASRRDLAGTEAFF.

This clone was recorded once. The chain joins TRBV5-1 to TRBJ2-3; 11 nucleotides line up with TRBD2. CDR1 and CDR2 from the germline V gene are SGHRS and YFSETQ. The CDR3 is made up of 16 amino acids. V was pared by 2 bases and J by 1 base, with 3 bases of the junction left unmatched. The CDR3 spells CASSLLAGERTDTQYF. As DNA, the CDR3 is TGCGCCAGCAGCTTACTAGCGGGGGAACGCACAGATACGCAGTATTTT.

The chain has TRBV5-6 and TRBJ2-1; the match to TRBD2 covers 9 bases. V lost 0 bases, J lost 6 bases, and 4 bases stayed unmatched. Germline CDR1 is SGHDT and CDR2 is YYEEEE. The CDR3 runs to 15 residues. CDR3 coding DNA: TGTGCCAGCAGCTTGGTGTTAGCGGGAGTCAATGAGCAGTTCTTC. This sequence encodes CASSLVLAGVNEQFF.

The rearrangement links TRBV5-4 to TRBJ1-3; tentatively, D is TRBD1 (6 bases). Germline V gene sequence: CDR1 SGHNT, CDR2 YYREEE (reference sequence). With 4 bases removed from V and 2 bases from J, the gap between germline ends came to 10 bases. CDR3 size: 14 residues. This CDR3 reads CASSPGQPGNTIYF. The CDR3 coding sequence is TGTGCCAGCAGCCCCGGACAGCCTGGAAACACCATATATTTT.